These 26 T cell receptor beta chains were all obtained from the same sample, sequenced in a study of blood T cell repertoires in COVID-19. Assay used: immunoSEQ multiplex PCR; TCRdb lists only in-frame clones, some missing. Found here are under 250,000 clones, approximately 82% of them singletons; the top ten hold approximately 9%. Sequenced sample: peripheral blood. These receptors were taken from a man in his forties with active or convalescent COVID-19.

This clone was counted many times. The chain carries TRBV19 and TRBJ1-2; D gene unclear. V was shortened by 8 bases and J by 2 bases, with 15 bases between the two germline ends. Germline CDR1 LNHDA, CDR2 SQIVND (reference sequence). The CDR3 is 14 residues long. CDR3 DNA sequence: TGTGCCAGTGCCGATCGCAGACAAAACTATGGCTACACCTTC. It is translated as CASADRRQNYGYTF.

CDR3 in DNA: TGTGCCAGCAGCCCTCCGGGACTAGCGGGAGGGCTTGTTGACCAGTACTTC. Translating gives CASSPPGLAGGLVDQYF. The chain joins TRBV7-2 to TRBJ2-5, with TRBD2 matching over 16 bases. V dropped 5 bases and J dropped 10; count of bases not matched to a gene: 13. Per the germline V gene, CDR1 is SGHTA and CDR2 is FQGNSA. The CDR3 covers 17 residues.

This clone was seen more than once but under ten times. The chain carries TRBV7-8 and TRBJ1-3, with 8 bases aligning to TRBD1. Germline V gene lookup returns CDR1 SGHVS and CDR2 FQNEAQ. The V gene end was trimmed by 3 bases and the J gene end by 5 bases; junction bases not matched to a gene: 6. The CDR3 length is 15 residues. The CDR3 DNA follows: TGTGCCAGCAGCTTCGGCAGGGGGCAAAGAAACACCATATATTTT. Its translation is CASSFGRGQRNTIYF.

CDR3 loop: CASSPSGAGANVLTF. The CDR3, as DNA: TGTGCCAGCAGTCCGTCAGGGGCCGGGGCCAACGTCCTGACTTTC. J is TRBJ2-6 and V is TRBV28, with a weak D call TRBD1 (6 bases). Germline assignment: CDR1 MDHEN and CDR2 SYDVKM. Trimming removed 5 bases at V and 4 bases at J, with 12 bases between. The CDR3 is 15 residues long.

This clone was seen a handful of times. This chain connects TRBV18 to TRBJ1-1; D may be TRBD1 (5 bases). CDR1 is KGHSH and CDR2 is LQKENI in the germline V gene. The V end was cut by 6 bases, the J end by 5 bases, with 10 bases between. This CDR3 has 12 residues. The CDR3 sequence: CASSAGGTEAFF. Written as DNA, the CDR3 is TGTGCCAGCTCGGCCGGGGGTACTGAAGCTTTCTTT.

The chain joins TRBV24-1 to TRBJ1-1; 7 bases line up with TRBD1. The V gene's germline CDR1 is KGHDR and CDR2 SFDVKD. This CDR3 contains 14 residues. With 4 bases clipped from V and 3 bases from J, the junction kept 4 bases outside the gene matches. CDR3 DNA: TGTGCCACCAGTGAACTCGACAGGGACACTGAAGCTTTCTTT. Translating it yields CATSELDRDTEAFF.

The chain uses TRBV10-3 and TRBJ1-2; a possible D gene is TRBD1 (6 bases). CDR1 is ENHRY, CDR2 SYGVKD, per germline. This CDR3 is built from 13 residues. The V gene lost 3 bases and the J gene lost 8 bases, with 13 bases spanning the gap. In DNA, the CDR3 is TGTGCCATCAGTGAAGAGGGGGTCGAGGGCTACACCTTC. This translates into CAISEEGVEGYTF.

With regard to this clone: Other DNA sequences in this specimen translate into the identical CDR3. The genes are TRBV5-1 and TRBJ1-4; D possibly corresponds to TRBD1 (5 bases). Trimming cost V 0 bases and J 3 bases, with 12 bases left between them. Germline V gives CDR1 SGHRS, CDR2 YFSETQ. The CDR3 loop spans 16 amino acids. CDR3 residues: CASSLGQGLANEKLFF. In DNA form, the CDR3 reads TGCGCCAGCAGCTTGGGGCAGGGCCTCGCTAATGAAAAACTGTTTTTT.

The chain links TRBV9 to TRBJ1-2; 7 bases line up with TRBD1. CDR1 is SGDLS, CDR2 YYNGEE, per germline. The CDR3 is 13 residues long. With 7 bases clipped from V and 2 bases from J, the junction kept 5 bases outside the gene matches. CDR3 sequence: CASSPDRNYGYTF. In DNA form, the CDR3 reads TGTGCCAGCTCTCCGGACAGGAACTATGGCTACACCTTC.

There are a few counts of this clone. The chain recombines TRBV7-3 with TRBJ1-1, with D possibly matching TRBD1 (5 bases). This CDR3 contains 15 residues. The germline V gene has CDR1 SGHTA and CDR2 FQGTGA. V shed 1 base and J shed 8 bases, with 17 bases lying between them. The CDR3 DNA follows: TGTGCCAGCAGCTTAAATGGGGCAGCCAGTGCGGAAGCTTTCTTT. This sequence encodes CASSLNGAASAEAFF.

This clone showed up just once. The chain uses TRBV6-5 and TRBJ2-7; 8 positions match TRBD2. Germline values: CDR1 MNHEY, CDR2 SVGAGI. Losses at the gene ends were 7 bases for V and 7 bases for J; bases not matched to a gene: 6. The CDR3 totals 12 residues. The CDR3 loop reads CASTSGGDEQYF. CDR3 bases: TGTGCCAGCACATCGGGGGGGGATGAGCAGTACTTC.

This clone was observed a few times. The chain employs TRBV19 and TRBJ2-3; a possible D gene is TRBD1 (6 bases). Germline CDR1 reads LNHDA; CDR2 reads SQIVND (reference sequence). The V and J ends lost 1 base and 0 bases respectively, with 11 bases between them. This CDR3 has 16 residues. CDR3 region: CASSIAAGASTDTQYF. The CDR3 nucleotides read TGTGCCAGTAGTATAGCAGCAGGGGCAAGCACAGATACGCAGTATTTT.

The chain couples TRBV12-5 to TRBJ1-1; D ambiguous. CDR3 size: 12 residues. V was pared by 6 bases and J by 3 bases, with 8 bases between. The germline V gene encodes CDR1 LGHNT and CDR2 FRNRAP. CDR3 bases: TGTGCTAGTGGCCCGGACTACACTGAAGCTTTCTTT. This codes for CASGPDYTEAFF. The variable domain in full, with the rest retrieved from reference TRBV12-5 and TRBJ1-1, is DARVTQTPRHKVTEMGQEVTMRCQPILGHNTVFWYRQTMMQGLELLAYFRNRAPLDDSGMPKDRFSAEMPDATLATLKIQPSEPRDSAVYFCASGPDYTEAFFGQGTRLTVV.

The gene calls are TRBV4-1 and TRBJ2-7; 8 nucleotides match TRBD1. The CDR3 contains 15 residues. J lost 4 bases, V lost 4 bases, and 9 bases had no gene match. Germline lookup yields CDR1 MGHRA and CDR2 YSYEKL. CDR3 in amino acids: CASSLRSDRDYEQYF. DNA of the CDR3: TGCGCCAGCAGCCTCCGCTCGGACAGGGATTACGAGCAGTACTTC.

V is TRBV18 and J is TRBJ1-2; D gene ambiguous. This CDR3 is built from 11 residues. Germline-derived CDR1 and CDR2 are KGHSH and LQKENI. Trimming shortened V by 3 bases and J by 6 bases, and 5 bases separated the two germline ends. CDR3 sequence (DNA): TGTGCCAGCTCACCCCTAGATGGCTACACCTTC. It encodes CASSPLDGYTF.

The chain employs TRBV6-4 and TRBJ2-7; D not resolved. The CDR3 covers 14 residues. Trimming left V 3 bases short and J 1 base short, with 10 bases between. Germline loops: CDR1 MRHNA, CDR2 SNTAGT. CDR3 loop: CASSESSASYEQYF. The DNA for the CDR3 is TGTGCCAGCAGTGAGAGCAGCGCTTCCTACGAGCAGTACTTC.

This chain links TRBV4-1 with TRBJ1-4; the D is unclear. The germline CDR1 and CDR2 sequences are MGHRA and YSYEKL. V lost 1 base and J lost 0, with 9 bases in between. The CDR3 runs to 16 residues. The CDR3 DNA sequence: TGCGCCAGCAGCCAAGTGCACAGCTCAACTAATGAAAAACTGTTTTTT. It yields the protein CASSQVHSSTNEKLFF.

This CDR3 is CASSLDGSRGETQYF. The CDR3 DNA sequence: TGTGCCAGCAGCTTAGACGGCAGCCGGGGAGAGACCCAGTACTTC. V and J are TRBV7-9 and TRBJ2-5; D may be TRBD2 (5 bases). Germline V gene lookup returns CDR1 SEHNR and CDR2 FQNEAQ (reference sequence). V shed 1 base and J shed 4 bases, with 13 bases lying between them. This CDR3 contains 15 residues.

This clone has just one count. V gene TRBV10-3 combines with J gene TRBJ1-1, with 8 positions matching TRBD1. Germline values: CDR1 ENHRY, CDR2 SYGVKD. V lost 6 bases to trimming and J lost 8 bases; unmatched junction nucleotides: 11. The CDR3 loop spans 14 amino acids. CDR3 bases: TGTGCCATCAGGAACTCCGGACAGGGAGGGGAAGCTTTCTTT. Its translation is CAIRNSGQGGEAFF.

The gene calls are TRBV6-5 and TRBJ2-3; TRBD2 aligns across 9 bases. Trimming at V came to 5 bases and at J to 6 bases, leaving 6 bases not matched to a gene. Per the germline V gene, CDR1 is MNHEY and CDR2 is SVGAGI. This CDR3 has 14 residues. Here the CDR3 DNA reads TGTGCCAGCAGTCCAGGACTAGCGTTGGATACGCAGTATTTT. Amino acid sequence: CASSPGLALDTQYF.

The V and J genes are TRBV11-1 and TRBJ2-2; D call uncertain. Germline CDR1 is SGHAT and CDR2 is FQDESV (reference sequence). The CDR3 contains 15 residues. Trimming shortened V by 5 bases and J by 2 bases, and 12 bases separated the two germline ends. In DNA form, the CDR3 reads TGTGCCAGCAGCCCCGACTCCGGAAACACCGGGGAGCTGTTTTTT. It yields the protein CASSPDSGNTGELFF.

This chain joins TRBV12-5 and TRBJ1-5, with D perhaps TRBD1 (6 bases). Germline values: CDR1 LGHNT, CDR2 FRNRAP. The ends were cut back, 7 bases at V and 0 bases at J, with 16 bases in the middle. This CDR3 contains 16 residues. Here the CDR3 reads CASVRGGGHSNQPQHF. DNA of the CDR3: TGTGCTAGTGTTCGGGGCGGGGGCCATAGCAATCAGCCCCAGCATTTT.

This clone was counted only a few times. The chain is built from TRBV30 and TRBJ1-1; 10 bases are shared with TRBD1. The germline V gene has CDR1 GTSNPN and CDR2 SVGIG (reference sequence). V lost 1 base and J lost 10; bases outside the gene matches: 6. The CDR3 is 13 amino acids. CDR3 nucleotides: TGTGCCTGGAGTGGAGGACAGGGGGTCTCAGCTTTCTTT. Encoded protein: CAWSGGQGVSAFF.

The gene calls are TRBV5-1 and TRBJ1-2; D uncertain. The germline V gene has CDR1 SGHRS and CDR2 YFSETQ. Trimming removed 4 bases at V and 8 bases at J, with 18 bases between. The CDR3 sequence is 14 residues long. The CDR3 region is CASSRQAIPGGYTF. The CDR3 bases are TGCGCCAGCAGCCGGCAGGCAATACCGGGGGGCTACACCTTC.

V gene TRBV2 combines with J gene TRBJ1-5; 7 bases align to TRBD1. The CDR3 spans 14 residues. Germline CDR1 SNHLY, CDR2 FYNNEI. V was pared by 6 bases and J by 5 bases, with 7 bases of the junction left unmatched. The CDR3 region is CASSLQGIDQPQHF. The CDR3 nucleotides are TGTGCCAGCAGCCTACAGGGGATAGATCAGCCCCAGCATTTT.

In this sample, this clone turned up once. V and J are TRBV30 and TRBJ2-7; 12 bases map to TRBD2. The CDR3 extends over 18 amino acids. CDR1 and CDR2 (germline): GTSNPN, SVGIG (reference sequence). Trimming took 0 bases from V and 1 from J; bases not matched to a gene: 10. The CDR3 sequence: CAWSVRASGGDLSYEQYF. CDR3 bases: TGTGCCTGGAGTGTACGGGCTAGCGGGGGGGACCTATCCTACGAGCAGTACTTC.